Sequencing of this TCR beta chain was carried out in a study of cytomegalovirus exposure and HLA in healthy donors. Notes on the study in general: Cytomegalovirus-associated status was assigned to about 180 TCR beta chains. Most TCRs appeared rarely, but some public TCRs recurred in many donors.

The PCR contained 60 Vbeta and 13 Jbeta primers. Measured with immunoSEQ multiplex PCR; TCRdb has only the in-frame clones, and not every one. The table records hundreds of thousands of clones, more than 75% of them present only once. Looked up from germline, CDR1 is LNHDA and CDR2 is SQIVND (reference sequence). Germline trimming cut 9 bases from V and 2 bases from J; bases unmatched to any gene: 8. CDR3 size: 14 residues. This clone was detected a few times. Its antigen remains unidentified. This receptor was obtained from a man aged 40-55 years in good health and CMV-seropositive. The genes are TRBV19 and TRBJ2-3; 7 nucleotides agree with TRBD2. Sequencing was performed on PBMCs. CDR3: CASSWAGATDTQYF. CDR3 bases: TGTGCCAGCTCGTGGGCGGGAGCCACAGATACGCAGTATTTT.